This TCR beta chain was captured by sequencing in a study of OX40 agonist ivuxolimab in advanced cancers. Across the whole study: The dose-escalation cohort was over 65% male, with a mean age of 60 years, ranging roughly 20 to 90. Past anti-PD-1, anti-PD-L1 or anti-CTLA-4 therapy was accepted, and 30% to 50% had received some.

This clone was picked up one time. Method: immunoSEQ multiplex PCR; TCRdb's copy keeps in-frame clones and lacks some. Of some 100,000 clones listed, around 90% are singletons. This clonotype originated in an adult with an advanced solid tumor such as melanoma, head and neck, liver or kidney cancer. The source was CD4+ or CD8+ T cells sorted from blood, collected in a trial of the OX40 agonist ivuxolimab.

CDR3 in DNA: TGCAGCGTTGCGGCCCGCAGGGAAATCTATGGCTACACCTTC. This encodes CSVAARREIYGYTF. The rearrangement joins TRBV29-1 to TRBJ1-2; weak D call: TRBD1 (5 bases). V lost 4 bases, J lost 4 bases, and 16 bases lay in between. CDR1 is SQVTM, CDR2 ANQGSEA, per germline. The CDR3 sequence is 14 residues long.